This record looks at one TCR beta chain sequence and its context. Its specificity is not known. Here immunoSEQ multiplex PCR was the method, and the copy in TCRdb shows in-frame clones only, minus some. This sample has 100,000 to 150,000 clones, with roughly 85% found just once. This specimen comes from a study of T cell responses to AZD1222 COVID-19 vaccine. Overall study results and limits: There were mostly white British donors and more females than males, and clonal diversity was possibly underestimated.

Germline V lookup: CDR1 SNHLY, CDR2 FYNNEI. The ends were cut back, 2 bases at V and 0 bases at J, with 7 bases in the middle. CDR3 size: 15 residues. The rearrangement joins TRBV2 to TRBJ2-2; D not certain. Sequencing used peripheral blood, obtained on day 0 of AZD1222 vaccination. The TCR was taken from an adult in good health. The CDR3: CASSEYSTNTGELFF. CDR3 DNA: TGTGCCAGCAGTGAATACAGCACGAACACCGGGGAGCTGTTTTTT.